This T cell receptor beta chain derives from a study of blood T cells in healthy people across ages. Study at large: About one barcoded beta molecule per two T cells came from capture by template switching.

Broader study findings: Calculation of diversity from one million T cells yielded estimates considered to be underestimates.

Alongside a J-beta primer mix, a sample-barcoded 5' primer served in a second PCR lasting about 7 to 12 cycles. Tagging of each cDNA molecule was performed by a template-switch adaptor with 12 random nucleotides. TCRdb re-called the 5' RACE reads with MiXCR, one entry per CDR3 protein. The sample comprises hundreds of thousands of distinct CDR3 sequences, approximately 53% of which are singletons, and 20% to 30% rests with the top ten. This CDR3 has 14 amino acids. Germline V lookup: CDR1 MNHEY, CDR2 SMNVEV (reference sequence). For this clonotype: The antigen remains undetermined. An end of the junction does not agree with germline; a read error may underlie this.

Sequenced material: blood. The chain recombines TRBV27 with TRBJ1-2, with D perhaps TRBD1 (5 bases). The TCR was taken from a man between 35 and 55 years old in good health. In DNA form, the CDR3 reads TGTGTCAGCAGTAACGGGGGACCTAACTATGGCTACACCTTC. Its protein is CVSSNGGPNYGYTF.